This TCR beta chain was captured by sequencing in a study of shared clonotypes between healthy human individuals. Overall study findings and caveats: Generation of non-shared clonotypes was less probable than generation of clonotypes shared by all four donors. Naive CD4 clonotype sharing across a few donors was 4% to 5%.

Assay: immunoSEQ multiplex PCR; the TCRdb copy retains only in-frame clones and omits some. The profile covers about 2.3 million clones, with 90% to 95% appearing a single time and under 0.45% taken by the ten largest. Comment on this clone: Its antigen remains unidentified.

From CD4+ cells came CD45RA+ naive and CD45RA-negative memory subsets. Trimming shortened V by 3 bases and J by 0 bases, and 6 bases separated the two germline ends. CDR3 length equals 15 residues. The germline V gene encodes CDR1 SGHTA and CDR2 FQGNSA. The sample was naive CD4+ T cells from PBMCs. Subset: CD45RA+ positively selected. The V call is TRBV7-2, the J call TRBJ2-6; D gene ambiguous. The receptor's source is a young man in good health. Some clones in this sample may be carry-over from other donors' samples. The CDR3 DNA is TGTGCCAGCAGCTTTGTGAACTCTGGGGCCAACGTCCTGACTTTC. Translation: CASSFVNSGANVLTF.